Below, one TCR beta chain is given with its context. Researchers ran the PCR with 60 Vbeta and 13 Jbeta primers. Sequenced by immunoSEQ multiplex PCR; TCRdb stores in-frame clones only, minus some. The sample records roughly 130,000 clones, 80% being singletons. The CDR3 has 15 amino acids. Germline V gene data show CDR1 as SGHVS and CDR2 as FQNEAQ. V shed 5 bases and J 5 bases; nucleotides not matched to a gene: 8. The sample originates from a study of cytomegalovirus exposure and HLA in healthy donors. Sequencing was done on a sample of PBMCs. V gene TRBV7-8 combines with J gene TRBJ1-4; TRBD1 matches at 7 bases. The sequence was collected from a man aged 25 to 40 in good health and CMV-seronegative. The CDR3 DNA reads TGTGCCAGCAGCGGGACGGGACAGAAGAATGAAAAACTGTTTTTT. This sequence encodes CASSGTGQKNEKLFF.